This entry is about one T cell receptor beta chain. Produced via immunoSEQ multiplex PCR; TCRdb's table is partial and in-frame only. The repertoire holds about 36,000 clones, with around 89% as singletons. This entry comes from a study of OX40 agonist ivuxolimab in advanced cancers. This CDR3 has 12 residues. CDR1 and CDR2 (germline): MNHNS, SASEGT. V lost 3 bases to trimming and J lost 8 bases, with 10 bases between them. This specimen consisted of CD4+ or CD8+ T cells sorted from blood, obtained in a trial of the OX40 agonist ivuxolimab. J is TRBJ1-1 and V is TRBV6-1, with D hard to call. The TCR was taken from an adult with an advanced solid tumor such as melanoma, head and neck, liver or kidney cancer. This chain's CDR3 is CASSDSRGEAFF. The CDR3 nucleotides are TGTGCCAGCAGTGATTCTCGCGGAGAAGCTTTCTTT.